This T cell receptor (beta chain) was profiled in a study of neurological immune-mediated disorders. This clonotype was detected ten times or more. CDR3 length: 15 residues. Between the trimmed V and J ends, which lost 1 base and 5 bases, there was a span of 11 bases. The germline CDR1 and CDR2 sequences are SEHNR and FQNEAQ (reference sequence). The method for making cDNA was 5'RACE, and it used 10-nucleotide random UMIs. One entry per CDR3 protein results from TCRdb running MiXCR on the 5' RACE reads. The sample has approximately 89,000 distinct CDR3 sequences, roughly 13% seen once. Time point meaning: longitudinal time-point 2.

Sequencing was carried out using PBMCs. This chain connects TRBV7-9 to TRBJ2-2; D not certain. This clonotype originated in a female donor with HTLV-1-associated myelopathy (HAM/TSP). DNA of the CDR3: TGTGCCAGCAGCTTAGTGGTCAGTTCAACCGGGGAGCTGTTTTTT. This sequence encodes CASSLVVSSTGELFF. Supplemented by reference TRBV7-9 and TRBJ2-2, the full variable domain reads DTGVSQNPRHKITKRGQNVTFRCDPISEHNRLYWYRQTLGQGPEFLTYFQNEAQLEKSRLLSDRFSAERPKGSFSTLEIQRTEQGDSAMYLCASSLVVSSTGELFFGEGSRLTVL.